The clone carrying this T cell receptor (beta chain) shows up as medium-sized (0.01 to 0.1%) by frequency. The antigen is not known. The data stem from a study of T cell clusters in autoimmune cytopenias. TRB was amplified from approximately 250 ng of peripheral blood genomic DNA per sample. Multiplex touch-down PCR amplified TRB using TRB-A and TRB-B pools in one tube. TCRdb re-called the multiplex PCR reads and catalogs CDR3 proteins one per entry, DNA excluded. The sample shows about 6,100 distinct CDR3 sequences, and roughly two fifths sits with its ten largest clones. Study-wide points: Healthy donors had 2.5 to 3.5-fold more exclusive TRB clusters than active autoimmune hepatitis patients.

These data also featured in a second study, about T cell repertoires in aging, cancer and after chemotherapy.

The TCR originated in a human donor in good health. Specimen: peripheral blood.

The CDR3 region is CAWTLGQNTEAFF. V usage is TRBV30 and J usage is TRBJ1-1; TCRdb's D call, TRBD1, is unchecked because there is no DNA. Germline V gives CDR1 GTSNPN, CDR2 SVGIG (reference sequence). The CDR3 is 13 amino acids.